A single sample gave rise to the 9 T cell receptor beta chains below, sequenced in a study of radiotherapy plus CTLA-4 blockade in lung cancer. The repertoire was sequenced with immunoSEQ multiplex PCR; TCRdb's copy has only in-frame clones and lacks some. The table has around 85,000 clones, 70% to 90% seen once. This specimen consisted of peripheral blood, obtained from a patient treated with radiotherapy plus ipilimumab. The receptors were gathered from a human donor with non-small cell lung cancer who had a partial response to radiotherapy plus ipilimumab.

The chain has TRBV5-1 and TRBJ1-1, with D unclear. The CDR3 totals 14 residues. CDR1 is SGHRS and CDR2 is YFSETQ in the germline V gene. Between the trimmed V and J ends, which lost 2 bases and 2 bases, there was a span of 10 bases. CDR3 in DNA: TGCGCCAGCAGCTTCACCCCTAGCAACACTGAAGCTTTCTTT. Protein sequence: CASSFTPSNTEAFF.

The rearrangement joins TRBV7-2 to TRBJ1-1; D gene unclear. V lost 5 bases to trimming and J lost 10 bases, with 14 bases between them. The CDR3 runs 12 residues. The germline CDR1 and CDR2 sequences are SGHTA and FQGNSA. CDR3 loop: CASSANRRGAFF. CDR3 coding DNA: TGTGCCAGCAGCGCCAACCGGCGGGGAGCTTTCTTT.

This chain links TRBV2 with TRBJ2-7, with D perhaps matching TRBD1 (6 bases). V lost 7 bases, J lost 9 bases, and 19 bases lay in between. The CDR3 consists of 13 residues. CDR1 SNHLY and CDR2 FYNNEI come from the germline V gene. The CDR3 DNA reads TGTGCCAGCACAATCAAACTACAGGGACCGCAGTACTTC. It yields the protein CASTIKLQGPQYF.

This clone was observed a handful of times. The rearrangement links TRBV18 to TRBJ1-3; unclear D gene. The CDR3 totals 15 residues. V dropped 2 bases and J dropped 2 bases, with 10 bases sitting between them. The germline CDR1 and CDR2 sequences are KGHSH and LQKENI. This CDR3 reads CASSPSEGTGNTIYF. The CDR3 DNA follows: TGTGCCAGCTCACCATCTGAGGGTACTGGAAACACCATATATTTT.

V is TRBV4-1 and J is TRBJ1-4; unclear D gene. This CDR3 is built from 17 residues. The germline V and J ends were trimmed by 0 bases and 7 bases, with 18 bases remaining between them. Germline V gives CDR1 MGHRA, CDR2 YSYEKL. The CDR3 loop reads CASSQDLLSGPTEKLFF. The CDR3, as DNA: TGCGCCAGCAGCCAAGATCTGTTGTCGGGTCCGACTGAAAAACTGTTTTTT.

The rearrangement joins TRBV27 to TRBJ2-1, with 9 bases lining up with TRBD2. CDR1 is MNHEY and CDR2 is SMNVEV in the germline V gene (reference sequence). The CDR3 is 18 residues long. V lost 1 base, J lost 7 bases, and 14 bases stayed unmatched. The CDR3 is CASSLYVSSGRTSNEQFF. CDR3 sequence (DNA): TGTGCCAGCAGTTTATATGTATCCAGCGGGAGGACTTCAAATGAGCAGTTCTTC.

V is TRBV29-1 and J is TRBJ1-1, with TRBD1 matching over 7 bases. The CDR3 extends over 13 amino acids. Germline trimming cut 7 bases from V and 6 bases from J; bases unmatched to any gene: 11. Per the germline V gene, CDR1 is SQVTM and CDR2 is ANQGSEA. The CDR3 DNA is TGCAGCGCTACAGGGGACCCCTACGCTGAAGCTTTCTTT. Translated, it gives CSATGDPYAEAFF. Complete variable domain (other parts from reference TRBV29-1 and TRBJ1-1): SAVISQKPSRDICQRGTSLTIQCQVDSQVTMMFWYRQQPGQSLTLIATANQGSEATYESGFVIDKFPISRPNLTFSTLTVSNMSPEDSSIYLCSATGDPYAEAFFGQGTRLTVV.

This clone has only one observation. This chain links TRBV30 with TRBJ2-5; D unresolved. The CDR3 totals 12 residues. Germline values: CDR1 GTSNPN, CDR2 SVGIG (reference sequence). V was trimmed by 3 bases and J by 7 bases, leaving 12 bases between them. DNA for the CDR3: TGTGCCTGGAGCGGCGGATCGGGGACCCAGTACTTC. Translation: CAWSGGSGTQYF.

By its share, this clone is medium-sized. V usage is TRBV4-1 and J usage is TRBJ1-3, with 7 bases identical to TRBD1. Germline CDR1 MGHRA, CDR2 YSYEKL. CDR3 size: 18 residues. Trimming took 2 bases from V and 1 from J; bases not matched to a gene: 11. The CDR3 DNA sequence: TGCGCCAGCAGCCAAAGGGGACAGAATAAATTATCTGGAAACACCATATATTTT. It specifies CASSQRGQNKLSGNTIYF.